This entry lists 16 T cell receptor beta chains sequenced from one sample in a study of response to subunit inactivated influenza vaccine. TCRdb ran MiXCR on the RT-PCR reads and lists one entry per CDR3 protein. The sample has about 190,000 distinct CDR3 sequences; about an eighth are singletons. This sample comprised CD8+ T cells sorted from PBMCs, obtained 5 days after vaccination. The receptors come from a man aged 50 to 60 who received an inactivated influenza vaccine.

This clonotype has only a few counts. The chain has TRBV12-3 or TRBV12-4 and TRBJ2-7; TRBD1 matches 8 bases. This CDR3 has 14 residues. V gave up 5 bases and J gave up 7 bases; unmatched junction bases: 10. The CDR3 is CASSPEAGGGEQYF. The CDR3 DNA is TGTGCCAGCAGTCCCGAGGCAGGGGGCGGTGAGCAGTACTTC.

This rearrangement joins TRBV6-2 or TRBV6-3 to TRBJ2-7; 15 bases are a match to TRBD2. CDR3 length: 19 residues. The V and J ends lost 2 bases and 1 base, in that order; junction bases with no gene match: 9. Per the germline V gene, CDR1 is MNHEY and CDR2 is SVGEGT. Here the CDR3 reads CASSYPYPGLAGGSYEQYF. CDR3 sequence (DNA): TGTGCCAGCAGTTACCCCTACCCTGGACTAGCGGGGGGGTCCTACGAGCAGTACTTC.

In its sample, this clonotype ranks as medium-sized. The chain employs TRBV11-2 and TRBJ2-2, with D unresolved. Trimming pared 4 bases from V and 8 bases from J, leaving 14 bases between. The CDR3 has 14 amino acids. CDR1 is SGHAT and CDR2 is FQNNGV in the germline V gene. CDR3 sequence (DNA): TGTGCCAGCAGCTCCAATTTTGGCAATGGGGAGCTGTTTTTT. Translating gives CASSSNFGNGELFF.

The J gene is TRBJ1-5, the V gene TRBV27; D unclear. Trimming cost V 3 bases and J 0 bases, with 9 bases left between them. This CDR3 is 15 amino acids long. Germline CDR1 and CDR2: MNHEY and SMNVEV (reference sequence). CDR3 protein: CASSLSWNSNQPQHF. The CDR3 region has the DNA TGTGCCAGCAGTTTGAGTTGGAATAGCAATCAGCCCCAGCATTTT.

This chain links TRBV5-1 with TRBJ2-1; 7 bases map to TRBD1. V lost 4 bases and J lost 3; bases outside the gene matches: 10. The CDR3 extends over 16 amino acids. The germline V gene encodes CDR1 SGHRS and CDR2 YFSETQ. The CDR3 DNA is TGCGCCAGCAGCCCAGAACCGGGACAGAGCTACAATGAGCAGTTCTTC. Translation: CASSPEPGQSYNEQFF. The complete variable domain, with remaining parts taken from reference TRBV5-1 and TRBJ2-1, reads KAGVTQTPRYLIKTRGQQVTLSCSPISGHRSVSWYQQTPGQGLQFLFEYFSETQRNKGNFPGRFSGRQFSNSRSEMNVSTLELGDSALYLCASSPEPGQSYNEQFFGPGTRLTVL.

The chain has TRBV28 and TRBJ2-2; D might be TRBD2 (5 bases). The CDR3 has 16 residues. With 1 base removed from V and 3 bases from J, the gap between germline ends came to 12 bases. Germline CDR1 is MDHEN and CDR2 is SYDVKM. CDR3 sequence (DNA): TGTGCCAGCAGTTTATCTGAGGTCGGGGACACCGGGGAGCTGTTTTTT. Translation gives CASSLSEVGDTGELFF.

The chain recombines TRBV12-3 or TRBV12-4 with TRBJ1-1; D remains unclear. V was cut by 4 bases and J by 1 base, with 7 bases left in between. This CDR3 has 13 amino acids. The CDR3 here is CASSSSANTEAFF. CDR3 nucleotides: TGTGCCAGCAGTTCGTCGGCGAACACTGAAGCTTTCTTT.

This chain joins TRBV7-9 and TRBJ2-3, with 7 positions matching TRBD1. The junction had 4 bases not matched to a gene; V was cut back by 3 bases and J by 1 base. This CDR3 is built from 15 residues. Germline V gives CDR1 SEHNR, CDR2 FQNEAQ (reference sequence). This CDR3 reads CASSLRQGGTDTQYF. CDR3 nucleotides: TGTGCCAGCAGCTTGAGACAGGGAGGCACAGATACGCAGTATTTT. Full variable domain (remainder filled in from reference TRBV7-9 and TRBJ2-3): DTGVSQNPRHKITKRGQNVTFRCDPISEHNRLYWYRQTLGQGPEFLTYFQNEAQLEKSRLLSDRFSAERPKGSFSTLEIQRTEQGDSAMYLCASSLRQGGTDTQYFGPGTRLTVL.

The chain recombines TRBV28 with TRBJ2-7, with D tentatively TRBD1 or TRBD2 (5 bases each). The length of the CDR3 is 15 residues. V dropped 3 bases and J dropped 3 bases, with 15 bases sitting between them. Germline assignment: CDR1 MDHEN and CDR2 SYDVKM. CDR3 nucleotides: TGTGCCAGCAGTTTTTTGGGGACCTCTATCTACGAGCAGTACTTC. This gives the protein CASSFLGTSIYEQYF.

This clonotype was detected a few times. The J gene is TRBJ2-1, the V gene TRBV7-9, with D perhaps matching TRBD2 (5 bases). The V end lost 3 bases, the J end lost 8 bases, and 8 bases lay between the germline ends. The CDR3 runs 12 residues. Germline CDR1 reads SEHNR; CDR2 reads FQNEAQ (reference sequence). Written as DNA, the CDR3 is TGTGCCAGCAGCTTTTCCGGGGATGAGCAGTTCTTC. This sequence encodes CASSFSGDEQFF. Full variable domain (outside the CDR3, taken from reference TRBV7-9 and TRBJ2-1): DTGVSQNPRHKITKRGQNVTFRCDPISEHNRLYWYRQTLGQGPEFLTYFQNEAQLEKSRLLSDRFSAERPKGSFSTLEIQRTEQGDSAMYLCASSFSGDEQFFGPGTRLTVL.

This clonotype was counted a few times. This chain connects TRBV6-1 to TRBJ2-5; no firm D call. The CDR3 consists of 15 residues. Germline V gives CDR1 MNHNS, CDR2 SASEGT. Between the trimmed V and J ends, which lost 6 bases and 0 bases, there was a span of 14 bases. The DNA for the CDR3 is TGTGCCAGCAGCTGGGGTGGGAAGTACCAAGAGACCCAGTACTTC. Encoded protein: CASSWGGKYQETQYF.

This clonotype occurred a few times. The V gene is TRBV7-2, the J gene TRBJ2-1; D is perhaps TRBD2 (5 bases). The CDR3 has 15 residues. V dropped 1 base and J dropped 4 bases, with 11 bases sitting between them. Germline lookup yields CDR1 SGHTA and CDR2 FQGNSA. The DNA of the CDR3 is TGTGCCAGCAGCTTAGTTGGGAGTACGTACAATGAGCAGTTCTTC. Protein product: CASSLVGSTYNEQFF.

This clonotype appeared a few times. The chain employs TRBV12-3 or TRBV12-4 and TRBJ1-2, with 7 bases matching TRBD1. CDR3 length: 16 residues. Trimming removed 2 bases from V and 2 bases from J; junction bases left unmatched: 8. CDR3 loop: CASSLYWGQTNYGYTF. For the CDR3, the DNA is TGTGCCAGCAGTTTATATTGGGGACAGACCAACTATGGCTACACCTTC.

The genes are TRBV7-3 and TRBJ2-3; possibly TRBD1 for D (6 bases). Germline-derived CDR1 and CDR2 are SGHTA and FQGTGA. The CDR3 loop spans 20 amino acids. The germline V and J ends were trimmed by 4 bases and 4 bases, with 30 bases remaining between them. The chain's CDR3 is CASSSRGRTRTIPGADTQYF. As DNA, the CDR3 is TGTGCCAGCAGCTCCAGGGGCAGGACGAGGACGATTCCGGGCGCAGATACGCAGTATTTT.

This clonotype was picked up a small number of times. The CDR3: CASSGDSPTDTQYF. In DNA, the CDR3 is TGCGCCAGCAGTGGGGACTCCCCGACGGATACGCAGTATTTT. The chain links TRBV10-1 to TRBJ2-3; tentatively, D is TRBD2 (6 bases). The V end lost 4 bases, the J end lost 6 bases, and 14 bases lay between the germline ends. The CDR3 contains 14 residues. Germline loops: CDR1 WNHNN, CDR2 SYGVQD (reference sequence).

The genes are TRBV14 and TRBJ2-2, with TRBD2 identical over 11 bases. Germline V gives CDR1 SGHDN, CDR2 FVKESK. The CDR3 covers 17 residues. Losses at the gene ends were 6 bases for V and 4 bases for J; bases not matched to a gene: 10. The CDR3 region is CASRPSLAGDGTGELFF. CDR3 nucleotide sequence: TGTGCCAGCAGGCCCTCACTAGCGGGAGACGGCACCGGGGAGCTGTTTTTT.